Each of the 23 T cell receptor beta chains below was sequenced from the same sample in a study of cytomegalovirus exposure and HLA in healthy donors. It was with 60 Vbeta and 13 Jbeta primers that the PCR ran. Using immunoSEQ multiplex PCR, the repertoire was profiled, and TCRdb retains in-frame clones only, with some absent. The sample yields 110,000 to 150,000 clones, roughly 75% seen once. Sample: PBMCs. These receptor sequences come from a female donor in good health and CMV-seronegative.

The chain joins TRBV19 to TRBJ2-3; 7 nucleotides agree with TRBD1. Germline V gene sequence: CDR1 LNHDA, CDR2 SQIVND (reference sequence). The CDR3 has 15 residues. After removal of 4 bases from V and 3 bases from J, the junction contained 7 bases not matched to a gene. CDR3 sequence (DNA): TGTGCCAGTAGTACGTCCGGGACAGAGACAGATACGCAGTATTTT. Protein sequence: CASSTSGTETDTQYF.

The V call is TRBV7-9, the J call TRBJ1-3, with TRBD1 matching 7 bases. The CDR3 is 16 amino acids. Germline V gene lookup returns CDR1 SEHNR and CDR2 FQNEAQ (reference sequence). The junction had 10 bases not matched to a gene; V was cut back by 5 bases and J by 3 bases. Here the CDR3 DNA reads TGTGCCAGCAGCCCAGGGACAGACTCAGTTGGAAACACCATATATTTT. It yields the protein CASSPGTDSVGNTIYF. Complete variable domain (other parts from reference TRBV7-9 and TRBJ1-3): DTGVSQNPRHKITKRGQNVTFRCDPISEHNRLYWYRQTLGQGPEFLTYFQNEAQLEKSRLLSDRFSAERPKGSFSTLEIQRTEQGDSAMYLCASSPGTDSVGNTIYFGEGSWLTVV.

This rearrangement joins TRBV28 to TRBJ2-1; 12 nucleotides line up with TRBD1. V was clipped by 1 base and J by 10 bases; unmatched bases: 5. Per the germline V gene, CDR1 is MDHEN and CDR2 is SYDVKM. There are 15 residues in the CDR3. The DNA for the CDR3 is TGTGCCAGCAGTTTATTAGGGACAGGGGGCGTGGAGCAGTTCTTC. It specifies CASSLLGTGGVEQFF.

The CDR3 loop reads CASSPRPTGVATNEKLFF. The CDR3 nucleotides are TGCGCCAGCAGCCCCCGACCCACGGGTGTTGCAACTAATGAAAAACTGTTTTTT. This chain connects TRBV5-1 to TRBJ1-4; D gene ambiguous. The CDR3 totals 18 residues. Germline V gene lookup returns CDR1 SGHRS and CDR2 YFSETQ. V shed 4 bases and J shed 0 bases, with 19 bases lying between them.

The chain combines TRBV19 with TRBJ2-2; unclear D gene. This CDR3 has 12 residues. V gave up 6 bases and J gave up 6 bases, with 8 bases separating them. CDR1 is LNHDA, CDR2 SQIVND, per germline (reference sequence). CDR3 protein: CASRRLAGELFF. The CDR3 region has the DNA TGTGCCAGTAGACGGTTGGCCGGGGAGCTGTTTTTT.

The gene calls are TRBV7-2 and TRBJ2-3, with 9 bases that match TRBD1. Unmatched junction bases numbered 12, after V lost 1 base and J lost 4 bases. Germline lookup yields CDR1 SGHTA and CDR2 FQGNSA. The CDR3 length is 18 residues. Written as DNA, the CDR3 is TGTGCCAGCAGCTTAGTAGGCGGGGACAGGGAGGTTCCAGATACGCAGTATTTT. The encoded protein is CASSLVGGDREVPDTQYF.

The chain employs TRBV5-6 and TRBJ1-2; D might be TRBD1 (6 bases). Trimming stripped 1 base from V and 6 bases from J, with 10 bases between. The CDR3 is 13 residues long. The germline V gene encodes CDR1 SGHDT and CDR2 YYEEEE. The CDR3 region is CASSLIRGDGYTF. CDR3 sequence (DNA): TGTGCCAGCAGCTTGATCAGGGGAGATGGCTACACCTTC.

This clone was seen more than once but under ten times. The chain employs TRBV5-1 and TRBJ1-1; D perhaps matches TRBD1 (6 bases). The germline CDR1 and CDR2 sequences are SGHRS and YFSETQ. The CDR3 loop spans 13 amino acids. V lost 4 bases to trimming and J lost 3 bases, with 10 bases between them. CDR3 in amino acids: CASSLTGYTEAFF. CDR3 in DNA: TGCGCCAGCAGCCTTACAGGGTACACTGAAGCTTTCTTT.

The chain links TRBV7-3 to TRBJ1-2; 10 nucleotides agree with TRBD1. The V segment lost 6 bases and the J segment 0 bases; nucleotides outside the gene matches: 7. This CDR3 has 16 residues. Germline loops: CDR1 SGHTA, CDR2 FQGTGA. As DNA, the CDR3 is TGTGCCAGCAGTCGACAGGGGGCCGAACCTAACTATGGCTACACCTTC. Encoded protein: CASSRQGAEPNYGYTF. Looking up the rest from reference TRBV7-3 and TRBJ1-2 gives the full variable domain: GAGVSQTPSNKVTEKGKYVELRCDPISGHTALYWYRQSLGQGPEFLIYFQGTGAADDSGLPNDRFFAVRPEGSVSTLKIQRTERGDSAVYLCASSRQGAEPNYGYTFGSGTRLTVV.

This clone has a handful of counts. The chain is built from TRBV5-6 and TRBJ1-1; TRBD1 agrees at 7 bases. V shed 5 bases and J 2 bases; nucleotides not matched to a gene: 6. CDR1 is SGHDT and CDR2 is YYEEEE in the germline V gene. The CDR3 extends over 14 amino acids. CDR3 sequence reads: CASSSGQFNTEAFF. In DNA, the CDR3 is TGTGCCAGCAGTTCGGGACAGTTCAACACTGAAGCTTTCTTT.

CDR3 in amino acids: CSVATGAYEQYF. The CDR3 coding sequence is TGCAGCGTTGCGACAGGGGCCTACGAGCAGTACTTC. The V and J genes are TRBV29-1 and TRBJ2-7; 8 bases map to TRBD1. CDR1 and CDR2 (germline): SQVTM, ANQGSEA. The CDR3 is 12 residues long. The V and J ends lost 4 bases and 2 bases, in that order; junction bases with no gene match: 1.

This clone was found a few times. This chain joins TRBV29-1 and TRBJ2-3; the D gene is possibly TRBD2 (5 bases). This CDR3 comprises 12 residues. Germline lookup yields CDR1 SQVTM and CDR2 ANQGSEA. Trimming removed 3 bases at V and 4 bases at J, with 8 bases between. CDR3 DNA sequence: TGCAGCGTTGAGGAGGCGGCAGATACGCAGTATTTT. Its translation: CSVEEAADTQYF.

This chain links TRBV11-3 with TRBJ1-1; D is possibly TRBD1 (6 bases). The V end lost 1 base, the J end lost 5 bases, and 11 bases lay between the germline ends. The V gene's germline CDR1 is SGHNT and CDR2 YENEEA. This CDR3 has 14 amino acids. The chain's CDR3 is CASSLGGGRTEAFF. CDR3 coding DNA: TGTGCCAGCAGCTTAGGAGGGGGTAGGACTGAAGCTTTCTTT.

This clone was recorded a few times. The genes are TRBV4-2 and TRBJ1-1; a possible D gene is TRBD1 (5 bases). The V gene's germline CDR1 is LGHNA and CDR2 YNFKEQ. This CDR3 has 14 residues. The V and J ends lost 0 bases and 4 bases respectively, with 9 bases between them. CDR3 DNA: TGTGCCAGCAGCCAAGAGGAAAGGGGCACTGAAGCTTTCTTT. Its translation is CASSQEERGTEAFF.

The chain couples TRBV29-1 to TRBJ2-5, with 8 bases fitting TRBD2. Trimming removed 8 bases from V and 4 bases from J; junction bases left unmatched: 15. CDR3 size: 15 residues. Germline V CDR1 and CDR2: SQVTM, ANQGSEA. The DNA for the CDR3 is TGCAGCACAACCCCCGGCGGGGGGTCCTTAGAGACCCAGTACTTC. This codes for CSTTPGGGSLETQYF.

The J gene is TRBJ1-1, the V gene TRBV29-1; 8 bases are a match to TRBD1. Germline trimming cut 6 bases from V and 4 bases from J; bases unmatched to any gene: 16. The V gene's germline CDR1 is SQVTM and CDR2 ANQGSEA. The CDR3 has 16 amino acids. CDR3 in DNA: TGCAGCGTCTCAAAACAGGGGGTACAATCGGGCACTGAAGCTTTCTTT. Its translation is CSVSKQGVQSGTEAFF.

The CDR3 DNA reads TGTGCCAGCAGCGCATCAGGGTCCCAAGGCTACACCTTC. Translating it yields CASSASGSQGYTF. V gene TRBV7-9 combines with J gene TRBJ1-2, with a tentative D call TRBD1 (5 bases). Germline-derived CDR1 and CDR2 are SEHNR and FQNEAQ (reference sequence). The germline V and J ends were trimmed by 5 bases and 8 bases, with 15 bases remaining between them. This CDR3 comprises 13 residues.

About this clone itself: The junction departs from germline at one end; a sequencing error may be responsible. The same CDR3 also results from other DNA sequences found in this sample. CDR3 region: CASGRLAGGGVETQYF. The CDR3 region has the DNA TGCGCCAGCGGAAGATTAGCGGGAGGGGGGGTGGAGACCCAATACTTC. The rearrangement links TRBV4-1 to TRBJ2-5; 11 nucleotides align to TRBD2. The CDR3 consists of 16 residues. Looked up from germline, CDR1 is MGHRA and CDR2 is YSYEKL.

The V gene is TRBV5-1, the J gene TRBJ1-1; perhaps TRBD1 as D (6 bases). Trimming took 4 bases from V and 1 from J, leaving 11 bases between them. Per the germline V gene, CDR1 is SGHRS and CDR2 is YFSETQ. The length of the CDR3 is 14 residues. The CDR3 loop reads CASSLGHKNTEAFF. As DNA, the CDR3 is TGCGCCAGCAGCCTGGGACATAAGAACACTGAAGCTTTCTTT. Combining the CDR3 with reference TRBV5-1 and TRBJ1-1 gives the whole variable domain KAGVTQTPRYLIKTRGQQVTLSCSPISGHRSVSWYQQTPGQGLQFLFEYFSETQRNKGNFPGRFSGRQFSNSRSEMNVSTLELGDSALYLCASSLGHKNTEAFFGQGTRLTVV.

The chain carries TRBV5-1 and TRBJ2-7; maybe TRBD2 (6 bases). The germline V and J ends were trimmed by 2 bases and 4 bases, with 16 bases remaining between them. The germline V gene has CDR1 SGHRS and CDR2 YFSETQ. This CDR3 is built from 15 residues. The CDR3 sequence is CASSLGGENLYEQYF. The CDR3, as DNA: TGCGCCAGCAGCTTAGGAGGGGAAAACCTTTACGAGCAGTACTTC.

This rearrangement joins TRBV27 to TRBJ1-1; 7 bases align to TRBD1. Germline V CDR1 and CDR2: MNHEY, SMNVEV (reference sequence). J was trimmed by 2 bases and V by 1 base; bases with no gene match: 4. CDR3 length equals 15 residues. In DNA, the CDR3 is TGTGCCAGCAGTTTATACAGGGGCAGCAACACTGAAGCTTTCTTT. This codes for CASSLYRGSNTEAFF.

The CDR3 is CASSQTGLPNYGYTF. As DNA, the CDR3 is TGTGCCAGCAGCCAAACAGGATTACCTAACTATGGCTACACCTTC. The gene calls are TRBV13 and TRBJ1-2; TRBD1 is a possible D gene (5 bases). This CDR3 has 15 amino acids. Trimming cost V 5 bases and J 0 bases, with 13 bases left between them. CDR1 is PRHDT, CDR2 FYEKMQ, per germline (reference sequence). Variable domain in full (rest from reference TRBV13 and TRBJ1-2): AAGVIQSPRHLIKEKRETATLKCYPIPRHDTVYWYQQGPGQDPQFLISFYEKMQSDKGSIPDRFSAQQFSDYHSELNMSSLELGDSALYFCASSQTGLPNYGYTFGSGTRLTVV.

This rearrangement joins TRBV9 to TRBJ2-1; TRBD2 matches 8 bases. Germline CDR1 is SGDLS and CDR2 is YYNGEE. The V and J ends lost 0 bases and 5 bases, in that order; junction bases with no gene match: 4. This CDR3 comprises 15 residues. The CDR3 loop reads CASSVGERGHNEQFF. The DNA of the CDR3 is TGTGCCAGCAGCGTAGGGGAGCGGGGGCACAATGAGCAGTTCTTC.